These T cell receptor beta chains were read from a single sample in a study of cytomegalovirus exposure and HLA in healthy donors. The protocol was immunoSEQ multiplex PCR, while the TCRdb copy is restricted to in-frame clones and leaves out a portion. The repertoire table contains just over 150,000 clones. The sample comprised PBMCs. The receptors shown here come from a woman in her fifties or sixties in good health and CMV-seronegative. Both conserved end residues are part of each CDR3. A D gene is named only where the DNA matches it firmly.

D gene,J gene,V gene,CDR3 protein,CDR3 DNA
TRBD2,TRBJ2-1,TRBV5-6,CASSLIQREWGEQFF,TGTGCCAGCAGCTTAATCCAGCGGGAGTGGGGTGAGCAGTTCTTC
-,TRBJ1-1,TRBV5-5,CASSLVGVIGNTEAFF,TGTGCCAGCAGCTTGGTCGGGGTTATTGGGAACACTGAAGCTTTCTTT
-,TRBJ1-6,TRBV15,CATSRDVAGSNSPLHF,TGTGCCACCAGCAGAGATGTCGCGGGGTCAAATTCACCCCTCCACTTT
-,TRBJ1-2,TRBV7-9,CASSLVAGNYGYTF,TGTGCCAGCAGCTTAGTGGCAGGGAACTATGGCTACACCTTC
-,TRBJ2-7,TRBV5-6,CASSSLYEQYF,TGTGCCAGCAGCTCTCTCTACGAGCAGTACTTC
TRBD1,TRBJ2-6,TRBV30,CAWSRDSSESNVLTF,TGTGCCTGGTCCCGGGACAGTTCGGAGTCCAACGTCCTGACTTTC
TRBD1,TRBJ1-1,TRBV27,CASSWARDRAGTEAFF,TGTGCCAGCAGTTGGGCCCGGGACAGGGCAGGCACTGAAGCTTTCTTT
-,TRBJ1-5,TRBV7-2,CASSPGFRQPQHF,TGTGCCAGCAGCCCAGGGTTTCGACAGCCCCAGCATTTT
TRBD2,TRBJ2-5,TRBV5-1,CASSSLAGVKETQYF,TGCGCCAGCAGCTCCCTAGCGGGAGTTAAAGAGACCCAGTACTTC
-,TRBJ2-5,TRBV5-4,CASKGGGGAQETQYF,TGTGCCAGCAAGGGCGGCGGGGGCGCACAAGAGACCCAGTACTTC
-,TRBJ1-6,TRBV18,CASSPGQVYNSPLHF,TGTGCCAGCTCACCAGGCCAGGTATATAATTCACCCCTCCACTTT
-,TRBJ2-2,TRBV6-6,CASSPSGTRNTGELFF,TGTGCCAGCAGTCCTTCCGGGACAAGGAACACCGGGGAGCTGTTTTTT
-,TRBJ2-7,TRBV14,CASSPQRRSEQYF,TGTGCCAGCAGCCCTCAGCGTAGGAGCGAGCAGTACTTC
-,TRBJ2-1,TRBV10-1,CASSEGAGAAYNEQFF,TGCGCCAGCAGTGAGGGGGCGGGGGCGGCCTACAATGAGCAGTTCTTC
-,TRBJ2-7,TRBV6-7,CASSQEEGTYEQYF,TGTGCCAGCAGCCAGGAGGAGGGAACATACGAGCAGTACTTC
-,TRBJ1-1,TRBV7-9,CASSPTGLRTEAFF,TGTGCCAGCAGCCCCACAGGGTTACGCACTGAAGCTTTCTTT
-,TRBJ1-5,TRBV27,CASSLAADGFSNQPQHF,TGTGCCAGCAGTCTAGCCGCGGATGGATTTAGCAATCAGCCCCAGCATTTT
TRBD1,TRBJ1-5,TRBV18,CASSSTGTQGAMSQPQHF,TGTGCCAGCTCATCCACGGGTACTCAGGGGGCGATGAGTCAGCCCCAGCATTTT
-,TRBJ2-5,TRBV4-1,CASSQEYPSRETQYF,TGCGCCAGCAGCCAAGAATATCCTAGCAGGGAGACCCAGTACTTC
-,TRBJ1-2,TRBV7-9,CASSSDQPGVIGYTF,TGTGCCAGCAGCTCTGACCAACCAGGGGTGATTGGCTACACCTTC
-,TRBJ1-1,TRBV6-5,CASGELGHPNTEAFF,TGTGCCAGCGGAGAGTTGGGACACCCGAACACTGAAGCTTTCTTT
-,TRBJ1-5,TRBV28,CASWVGRVSNQPQHF,TGTGCCAGCTGGGTGGGGAGGGTGAGCAATCAGCCCCAGCATTTT
TRBD1,TRBJ1-2,TRBV19,CASSGPGQGPNYGYTF,TGTGCCAGTAGCGGACCGGGACAGGGTCCAAACTATGGCTACACCTTC
-,TRBJ2-3,TRBV27,CATSEGGRPDTQYF,TGTGCCACCTCCGAGGGGGGGCGCCCGGATACGCAGTATTTT
-,TRBJ2-1,TRBV30,CAWVNYNEQFF,TGTGCCTGGGTCAACTACAATGAGCAGTTCTTC
-,TRBJ1-1,TRBV18,CASSREWGGTEAFF,TGTGCCAGCTCGAGAGAATGGGGGGGCACTGAAGCTTTCTTT
TRBD1,TRBJ1-1,TRBV6-6,CASSLRTGLNTEAFF,TGTGCCAGCAGTCTACGGACAGGTCTGAACACTGAAGCTTTCTTT
-,TRBJ1-1,TRBV7-2,CASSLTGYMNTEAFF,TGTGCCAGCAGCTTAACGGGGTATATGAACACTGAAGCTTTCTTT
TRBD1,TRBJ2-5,TRBV10-1,CASSPDRGREETQYF,TGCGCCAGCAGTCCGGACAGGGGGCGGGAGGAGACCCAGTACTTC
TRBD2,TRBJ2-1,TRBV2,CASRRLAGHNEQFF,TGTGCCAGCAGGCGACTAGCGGGGCACAATGAGCAGTTCTTC
TRBD1,TRBJ2-3,TRBV5-1,CASSLALGTGRLADTQYF,TGCGCCAGCAGCTTGGCGCTCGGGACAGGGAGGTTGGCAGATACGCAGTATTTT
-,TRBJ2-7,TRBV7-8,CASSSELGRRYEQYF,TGTGCCAGCAGCTCCGAGTTGGGCAGAAGATACGAGCAGTACTTC
-,TRBJ1-3,TRBV29-1,CSVSWGHVSGNTIYF,TGCAGCGTTTCTTGGGGACATGTCTCTGGAAACACCATATATTTT
TRBD1,TRBJ2-5,TRBV5-4,CASSVGTGRPETQYF,TGTGCCAGCAGCGTAGGGACAGGGAGACCTGAGACCCAGTACTTC
TRBD2,TRBJ2-3,TRBV5-4,CASSSRTSGVTDTQYF,TGTGCCAGCAGCTCCCGGACTAGCGGGGTCACAGATACGCAGTATTTT
TRBD2,TRBJ2-2,TRBV27,CASSSQRGLHPGELFF,TGTGCCAGCAGTTCCCAGCGGGGGCTACACCCCGGGGAGCTGTTTTTT
-,TRBJ2-1,TRBV18,CASSPGGGGTEQFF,TGTGCCAGCTCACCCGGCGGAGGGGGCACTGAGCAGTTCTTC
-,TRBJ1-5,TRBV2,CASGSGDYSNQPQHF,TGTGCCAGCGGATCAGGGGACTATAGCAATCAGCCCCAGCATTTT
-,TRBJ1-6,TRBV25-1,CASALLYNSPLHF,TGTGCCAGCGCGCTACTTTATAATTCACCCCTCCACTTT
-,TRBJ2-7,TRBV9,CASSVEQQGLVEQYF,TGTGCCAGCAGCGTAGAACAGCAGGGTTTAGTCGAGCAGTACTTC
-,TRBJ1-1,TRBV6-1,CASSVDRGDEAFF,TGTGCCAGCAGTGTAGACAGAGGAGATGAAGCTTTCTTT
TRBD2,TRBJ2-7,TRBV27,CASSFAGTSGRGSYEQYF,TGTGCCAGCAGTTTTGCCGGGACTAGCGGGAGAGGCTCCTACGAGCAGTACTTC
-,TRBJ1-6,TRBV7-3,CASSLMGSVGSPLHF,TGTGCCAGCAGCTTAATGGGCTCGGTGGGTTCACCCCTCCACTTT
-,TRBJ1-2,TRBV6-4,CARSFFLGTYYGYTF,TGTGCCAGGTCCTTTTTCTTGGGGACATACTATGGCTACACCTTC